This T cell receptor beta chain was recorded in a study of blood T cell repertoires in COVID-19. Study at large: Both acute and convalescent COVID-19 samples were obtained from the United States, Italy and Spain. PBMCs, B-cell-depleted T cells, or T cells provided the cDNA or gDNA that made up the material.

Under the authors' procedure: Reference gene primer amplification gave nucleated cell count estimates. TCRdb's table, derived via immunoSEQ multiplex PCR, lists solely in-frame clones and lacks some. V and J calls plus clone size are reproduced from that table; the DNA served to infer D and trimming. Of approximately 100,000 clones listed, roughly 81% are singletons. This clone was counted a single time. The CDR3 is 15 amino acids. The trim removed 6 bases at V and 4 bases at J, leaving 10 bases unmatched. Germline CDR1 KGHSH, CDR2 LQKENI. Sequencing was done on a sample of peripheral blood. The chain combines TRBV18 with TRBJ1-1; 8 bases line up with TRBD1. The receptor was isolated from a human donor in a cohort sampled during active COVID-19. CDR3 region: CASSFDTGGRTEAFF. The CDR3 DNA follows: TGTGCCAGCTCTTTCGATACAGGGGGTCGCACTGAAGCTTTCTTT.